This TCR beta chain emerged from a study of T cells in Graves' hyperthyroidism and ophthalmopathy (dated by TCRdb to between 2018 and 2020). Some background on the complete study: Peripheral blood samples were taken at initial diagnosis, before any treatment was given. The study also compared thyroid tissue and blood T-cell repertoires from several Graves' hyperthyroidism patients. TCR Vbeta CDR3 sequencing of 130 to 150 peripheral blood samples (over 40 ophthalmopathy, 75 hyperthyroidism and around 17 progressor patients) is reported in the paper. Prospective prediction of ophthalmopathy was tested in an independent validation cohort of 18 to 20 hyperthyroidism patients and 17 patients who later progressed to ophthalmopathy. Once sampling was done, hyperthyroidism patients were given methimazole at a starting dose of 30 mg daily, whereas ophthalmopathy patients were given high-dose intravenous methylprednisolone. The roughly 90 discovery patients were divided at random into training and test sets in a 7:3 ratio. To identify distinguishing TCR V-J signatures, a discovery cohort of some 100 patients was used, comprising 40 to 45 with Graves' ophthalmopathy and around 57 with stable Graves' hyperthyroidism. Overall study results and their limits: Sample size was not statistically predetermined, and blinding of investigators to group allocation was not performed. Blood samples also contained most of the expanded thyroid clonotypes (frequency above 0.001), which suggests that blood repertoires may reflect thyroid immune responses. In validation, the model predicted progression to ophthalmopathy with 65% to 71% sensitivity and about 72% specificity, a median of about six months before onset. In cross-validation, a model built on a 13 V-J signature told ophthalmopathy apart from stable hyperthyroidism with under 90% sensitivity and around 83% specificity, and in testing the same model reached 80%/75%.

This clonotype has a count of ten or more. No antigen is known for it. Base qualities are not recorded, but no much larger clone differs from it by a single base. V loses 2 bases, J loses 1 base, and the germline ends lie 9 bases apart. The germline V gene specifies SGHRS as CDR1 and YFSETQ as CDR2. Reading from cysteine to phenylalanine, the CDR3 counts 15 amino acids. Here the CDR3 DNA is all that survives: 45 bases in frame from base 1. Graves' hyperthyroidism was defined as stable when no progression to ophthalmopathy occurred over 18 months of follow-up. Hyperthyroidism patients were newly diagnosed, with disease duration under 2 months, and aged 18 to 65 years. Exclusion was applied to patients with uncontrolled infections, other autoimmune diseases, pregnancy or lactation. Diagnoses were based on clinical symptoms, serum thyroxine and TRAb, thyroid ultrasound and orbital computed tomography. PBMCs were separated from about 10 ml of fresh peripheral blood using Ficoll-Paque density gradient centrifugation. Total RNA was extracted with Trizol reagent, and quality was checked on an Agilent 2100 Bioanalyzer.

TCR beta CDR3 regions were amplified from RNA transcripts. The first round of RT-PCR for the TCR CDR3 was performed with the HTBI primer set and the Qiagen OneStep RT-PCR kit. The libraries were constructed in a second round of multiplex PCR and then size-selected and purified. Sequencing of the libraries was done on an Illumina HiSeq2000 using paired-end 100 bp reads. As for how the authors treated the data: SOAPnuke was used to process the raw data, removing reads that contained adapters or uncalled bases, had a mean Phred below 15, or lacked an exact match to the constant primer or identifier. High-quality paired reads were merged using COPE v1.2.5, and each unique nucleotide sequence was defined as a clonotype. MiTCR v1.1 was used to align the clonotypes against IMGT TRBV, TRBD and TRBJ reference segments. The analysis was restricted to V-J combinations with a frequency above 0.0001, which together covered 98% to 99.2% of the repertoires. A TCS score was defined as the ratio between F50 (clonal expansion) and ExV (chaos), using BLOSUM62-based TCRdist between CDR3 peptides within each V-J. Welch's t-statistics and random forest reduced roughly 540 V-J features to fewer than 15, which were used in a naive Bayes classifier (R e1071). TCRdb handled the public reads itself, with Q25 trimming in fastp and clone calling in MiXCR, and kept productive beta chains. One record per CDR3 amino acid sequence lists the most common genes and DNA. What appears here as the V and J calls and clone size reflects TCRdb's work, not the paper's. This sample holds a few hundred thousand distinct CDR3 sequences; around 16% were observed only once. Around 7% of the sample comes from the top ten.

The source is a woman aged 18-29 years with Graves' hyperthyroidism. The rearranged segments are TRBV5-1 and TRBJ2-2, with TRBD1 perhaps the D gene, on 6 matching bases. The sample taken for sequencing was blood. At the DNA level, the sequence is TGCGCCAGCAGCTTTACAGGGCTGAACACCGGGGAGCTGTTTTTT. Its protein product is CASSFTGLNTGELFF. Extended through the reference TRBV5-1 and TRBJ2-2 proteins, this CDR3 yields the full variable domain: KAGVTQTPRYLIKTRGQQVTLSCSPISGHRSVSWYQQTPGQGLQFLFEYFSETQRNKGNFPGRFSGRQFSNSRSEMNVSTLELGDSALYLCASSFTGLNTGELFFGEGSRLTVL.